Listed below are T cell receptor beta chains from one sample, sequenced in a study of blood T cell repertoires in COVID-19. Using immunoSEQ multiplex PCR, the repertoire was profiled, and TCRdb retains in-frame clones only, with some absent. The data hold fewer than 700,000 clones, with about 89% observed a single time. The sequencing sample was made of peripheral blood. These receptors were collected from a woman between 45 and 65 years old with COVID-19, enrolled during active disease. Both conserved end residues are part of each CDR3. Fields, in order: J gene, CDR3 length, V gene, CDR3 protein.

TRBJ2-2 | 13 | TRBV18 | CASSPSDIGELFF
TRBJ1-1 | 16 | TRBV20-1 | CSASGPGRELNTEAFF
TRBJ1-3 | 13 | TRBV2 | CASRQDSGNTIYF
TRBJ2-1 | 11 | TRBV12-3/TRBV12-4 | CASSFRREQFF
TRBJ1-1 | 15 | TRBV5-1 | CASSPDAAPGTEAFF
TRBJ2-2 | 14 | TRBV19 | CASVQGPNTGELFF
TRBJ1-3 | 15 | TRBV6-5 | CASRDTGLERNTIYF
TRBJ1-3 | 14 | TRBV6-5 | CASSLRTGGNTIYF
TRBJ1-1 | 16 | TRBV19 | CASSMGAPRAGTEAFF
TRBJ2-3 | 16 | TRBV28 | CASSPASGTDTDTQYF
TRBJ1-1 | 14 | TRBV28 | CASSLPQMNTEAFF
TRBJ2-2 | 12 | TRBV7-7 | CASSSTGGELFF
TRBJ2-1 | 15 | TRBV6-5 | CASSGLAGAPNEQFF
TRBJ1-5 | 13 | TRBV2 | CASSVKGNQPQHF
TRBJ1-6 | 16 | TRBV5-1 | CASIPGSAAYNSPLHF
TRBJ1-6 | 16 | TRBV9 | CASSEGQGFGNSPLHF
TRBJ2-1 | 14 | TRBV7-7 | CASSLSEGTVEQFF
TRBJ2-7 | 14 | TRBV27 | CASTSGGVPAEQYF
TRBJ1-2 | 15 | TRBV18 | CASSKGTQGVYGYTF